What follows are 18 T cell receptor beta chains derived from one specimen sequenced in a study of siplizumab effects on memory and regulatory T cells. Libraries were prepared by immunoSEQ multiplex PCR; TCRdb keeps only in-frame clonotypes and omits some of them. The table has approximately 120,000 clones, about 90% seen once; the top ten hold 0.6% to 0.8%. The sequencing sample was made of Tregs sorted from blood. The receptors here all came from a human donor in good health.

This chain links TRBV18 with TRBJ2-6; D could derive from TRBD1 or TRBD2 (5 bases each). Germline values: CDR1 KGHSH, CDR2 LQKENI. The CDR3 spans 19 residues. V was shortened by 4 bases and J by 0 bases, with 19 bases between the two germline ends. CDR3 bases: TGTGCCAGCTCACTCCGGACATCACTAGAAAACTCTGGGGCCAACGTCCTGACTTTC. It specifies CASSLRTSLENSGANVLTF.

The chain uses TRBV6-1 and TRBJ2-4, with D unresolved. With 4 bases removed from V and 0 bases from J, the gap between germline ends came to 10 bases. CDR3 size: 15 residues. Germline V gene lookup returns CDR1 MNHNS and CDR2 SASEGT. The CDR3 sequence: CASSGGLTAKNIQYF. The CDR3 region has the DNA TGTGCCAGCAGTGGGGGTCTGACAGCCAAAAACATTCAGTACTTC.

The chain couples TRBV7-8 to TRBJ1-6; TRBD1 is a possible D gene (5 bases). The CDR3 consists of 15 residues. V lost 0 bases and J lost 13, with 16 bases in between. Germline V gene sequence: CDR1 SGHVS, CDR2 FQNEAQ. As DNA, the CDR3 is TGTGCCAGCAGCTTAGCGAGGGACGTTATAGTGCCCCTCCACTTT. Protein sequence: CASSLARDVIVPLHF.

The V and J genes are TRBV29-1 and TRBJ2-3; D unclear. Germline V gives CDR1 SQVTM, CDR2 ANQGSEA. This CDR3 has 13 residues. V lost 2 bases to trimming and J lost 2 bases, with 8 bases between them. This chain's CDR3 is CSVELLFTDTQYF. The DNA for the CDR3 is TGCAGCGTTGAACTTCTTTTCACAGATACGCAGTATTTT.

V and J are TRBV6-6 and TRBJ1-4, with D hard to call. Germline values: CDR1 MNHNY, CDR2 SVGAGI (reference sequence). This CDR3 comprises 12 residues. Deletions cut 0 bases from V and 9 bases from J, with 5 bases between. CDR3 protein: CASSYSGQKLFF. The CDR3 DNA sequence: TGTGCCAGCAGTTACTCGGGTCAAAAACTGTTTTTT.

The rearrangement links TRBV5-1 to TRBJ2-2; D gene ambiguous. This CDR3 has 13 residues. Germline values: CDR1 SGHRS, CDR2 YFSETQ. V shed 2 bases and J shed 4 bases, with 6 bases lying between them. The CDR3 DNA is TGCGCCAGCAGCTTAAGTCCCACCGGGGAGCTGTTTTTT. It translates to CASSLSPTGELFF.

This sequence joins TRBV5-1 and TRBJ2-2; no clear D gene. The CDR3 spans 15 residues. Germline V gives CDR1 SGHRS, CDR2 YFSETQ. V was cut by 7 bases and J by 2 bases, with 15 bases left in between. The CDR3 is CASHRRGLNTGELFF. CDR3 DNA: TGCGCCAGCCATCGCCGCGGCCTTAACACCGGGGAGCTGTTTTTT. The full variable domain, with the rest looked up from reference TRBV5-1 and TRBJ2-2, is KAGVTQTPRYLIKTRGQQVTLSCSPISGHRSVSWYQQTPGQGLQFLFEYFSETQRNKGNFPGRFSGRQFSNSRSEMNVSTLELGDSALYLCASHRRGLNTGELFFGEGSRLTVL.

In this sample, this clone turned up a few times. The rearrangement links TRBV7-8 to TRBJ2-6; D call uncertain. The length of the CDR3 is 15 residues. The V end lost 2 bases, the J end lost 4 bases, and 9 bases lay between the germline ends. The germline CDR1 and CDR2 sequences are SGHVS and FQNEAQ. The CDR3 sequence is CASSLSWIGANVLTF. The CDR3 DNA sequence: TGTGCCAGCAGCTTAAGCTGGATCGGGGCCAACGTCCTGACTTTC.

This sequence joins TRBV18 and TRBJ2-7; D call uncertain. Germline CDR1 reads KGHSH; CDR2 reads LQKENI. The CDR3 consists of 15 residues. V lost 3 bases to trimming and J lost 5 bases, with 17 bases between them. The CDR3 coding sequence is TGTGCCAGCTCACCGCTCCGGGCTCTGTCCCACGAGCAGTACTTC. Its protein is CASSPLRALSHEQYF.

The chain joins TRBV5-8 to TRBJ2-7, with a weak D call TRBD2 (7 bases). Germline V gene sequence: CDR1 SGHTS, CDR2 YDEGEE. Trimming cost V 4 bases and J 0 bases, with 17 bases left between them. The CDR3 has 16 amino acids. As DNA, the CDR3 is TGTGCCAGCAGCCATGGCCCGGGGGGCCCCTCCTACGAGCAGTACTTC. This encodes CASSHGPGGPSYEQYF.

CDR3 DNA sequence: TGCGCCAGCAGCCCGGGGGCCGGGCGCAACACTGAAGCTTTCTTT. Translation: CASSPGAGRNTEAFF. The chain combines TRBV5-1 with TRBJ1-1; possible D gene TRBD1, 6 bases. CDR3 length: 15 residues. Trimming removed 4 bases from V and 2 bases from J, with 15 bases in between. CDR1 is SGHRS and CDR2 is YFSETQ in the germline V gene.

The V and J genes are TRBV18 and TRBJ2-5; D is ambiguous. The V end lost 6 bases, the J end lost 1 base, and 9 bases lay between the germline ends. Germline V gene sequence: CDR1 KGHSH, CDR2 LQKENI. This CDR3 has 13 residues. CDR3 nucleotide sequence: TGTGCCAGCTCCGTAGACGGCCAAGAGACCCAGTACTTC. This codes for CASSVDGQETQYF.

The rearrangement links TRBV6-1 to TRBJ1-2; D call uncertain. With 0 bases removed from V and 5 bases from J, the gap between germline ends came to 7 bases. From germline, CDR1 is MNHNS and CDR2 SASEGT. The CDR3 contains 13 residues. CDR3 amino acids: CASSEARGYGYTF. In nucleotides, the CDR3 is TGTGCCAGCAGTGAAGCGCGGGGATATGGCTACACCTTC.

This clone was seen only once. The chain combines TRBV9 with TRBJ2-7, with D maybe TRBD1 (5 bases). Per germline, CDR1 SGDLS and CDR2 YYNGEE. CDR3 length: 11 residues. V shed 3 bases and J shed 6 bases, with 7 bases lying between them. The CDR3 DNA reads TGTGCCAGCAGCGCAGGGTTCGAGCAGTACTTC. Protein: CASSAGFEQYF.

The chain employs TRBV5-1 and TRBJ1-5; 7 bases line up with TRBD1. Losses at the gene ends were 1 base for V and 4 bases for J; bases not matched to a gene: 2. Germline CDR1 is SGHRS and CDR2 is YFSETQ. The CDR3 totals 14 residues. The CDR3 coding sequence is TGCGCCAGCAGCTTGACAGGGGAGAATCAGCCCCAGCATTTT. It yields the protein CASSLTGENQPQHF.

The chain joins TRBV30 to TRBJ2-1; TRBD1 is a possible D gene (5 bases). CDR3 length equals 11 residues. Between the trimmed V and J ends, which lost 2 bases and 9 bases, there was a span of 8 bases. Germline V gene data show CDR1 as GTSNPN and CDR2 as SVGIG (reference sequence). CDR3 nucleotides: TGTGCCTGGAGTTCAGGGTCTGAGCAGTTCTTC. Its protein is CAWSSGSEQFF.

The genes are TRBV18 and TRBJ1-3; D might be TRBD1 (6 bases). Trimming took 3 bases from V and 2 from J, leaving 17 bases between them. The CDR3 runs to 17 residues. Germline lookup yields CDR1 KGHSH and CDR2 LQKENI. As DNA, the CDR3 is TGTGCCAGCTCACCCCAGAACGTCAGGGGAGCTGGAAACACCATATATTTT. This encodes CASSPQNVRGAGNTIYF.

The rearrangement links TRBV6-5 to TRBJ1-2; D not certain. CDR3 length: 14 residues. Germline CDR1 reads MNHEY; CDR2 reads SVGAGI. The V gene lost 8 bases and the J gene lost 0 bases, with 13 bases spanning the gap. The CDR3 nucleotides read TGTGCCAGCCGGATCACAGCAGCTAACTATGGCTACACCTTC. It translates to CASRITAANYGYTF.